Following are 18 T cell receptor beta chains from one sample sequenced in a study of T cell repertoires in cytomegalovirus infection. TCRdb independently ran MiXCR on the reads; one entry per CDR3 protein. This sample has hundreds of thousands of distinct CDR3 sequences, with approximately 10% found just once. Sequences were obtained from PBMCs. The receptors derive from a human donor in good health (CMV status not recorded). Some clones in this sample may be carry-over from other donors' samples.

This clonotype was seen many times. V gene TRBV7-6 combines with J gene TRBJ1-4, with a weak D call TRBD1 (5 bases). V lost 1 base to trimming and J lost 8 bases, with 20 bases between them. Germline CDR1 reads SGHVS; CDR2 reads FNYEAQ. The CDR3 sequence is 17 residues long. The CDR3 is CASSLESSRGWGEKLFF. CDR3 sequence (DNA): TGTGCCAGCAGCTTAGAGAGTAGTAGGGGTTGGGGCGAAAAACTGTTTTTT.

This clonotype was counted ten times or more. The chain carries TRBV2 and TRBJ2-2; 7 nucleotides align to TRBD1. The germline CDR1 and CDR2 sequences are SNHLY and FYNNEI. V was pared by 11 bases and J by 3 bases, with 6 bases of the junction left unmatched. This CDR3 region has 13 residues. The DNA for the CDR3 is TGTGCCGCCTGGGACAGTCACACCGGGGAGCTGTTTTTT. Translated: CAAWDSHTGELFF.

The sample holds many counts of this clonotype. The rearrangement links TRBV18 to TRBJ2-3, with TRBD2 matching over 7 bases. The V gene's germline CDR1 is KGHSH and CDR2 LQKENI. This CDR3 comprises 16 residues. With 6 bases clipped from V and 5 bases from J, the junction kept 14 bases outside the gene matches. The CDR3 spells CASSAGLSTSGDTQYF. The CDR3 DNA sequence: TGTGCCAGCTCGGCGGGACTATCAACGTCAGGAGATACGCAGTATTTT.

The sample holds many counts of this clonotype. The chain uses TRBV13 and TRBJ2-7; 8 positions agree with TRBD2. The germline gives CDR1 PRHDT, CDR2 FYEKMQ (reference sequence). Trimming at V came to 3 bases and at J to 3 bases, leaving 7 bases not matched to a gene. The CDR3 is made up of 15 amino acids. The CDR3 sequence is CASSFPSGGHYEQYF. CDR3 DNA sequence: TGTGCCAGCAGCTTCCCCAGCGGGGGACACTACGAGCAGTACTTC.

J is TRBJ2-1 and V is TRBV6-4; 11 nucleotides align to TRBD2. J was trimmed by 4 bases and V by 6 bases; bases with no gene match: 11. CDR1 and CDR2 from the germline V gene are MRHNA and SNTAGT. There are 17 residues in the CDR3. CDR3 amino acids: CASSQGTSGGLYNEQFF. CDR3 bases: TGTGCCAGCAGCCAGGGTACTAGCGGGGGCCTTTACAATGAGCAGTTCTTC.

This clonotype has a count of ten or more. V and J are TRBV6-1 and TRBJ1-2; possibly TRBD1 for D (5 bases). This CDR3 contains 15 residues. The V gene lost 3 bases and the J gene lost 0 bases, with 11 bases spanning the gap. The germline CDR1 and CDR2 sequences are MNHNS and SASEGT. The CDR3: CASSDPTVANYGYTF. CDR3 sequence (DNA): TGTGCCAGCAGTGATCCGACAGTGGCTAACTATGGCTACACCTTC.

There are many counts of this clonotype. The chain carries TRBV4-1 and TRBJ2-2, with TRBD2 matching over 7 bases. Germline lookup yields CDR1 MGHRA and CDR2 YSYEKL. The CDR3 has 15 amino acids. V was clipped by 2 bases and J by 7 bases; unmatched bases: 7. The CDR3 DNA reads TGCGCCAGCAGCCAACAGCTAGCGGATCTCGGGGAGCTGTTTTTT. This encodes CASSQQLADLGELFF.

This clonotype was seen at least ten times. The chain combines TRBV20-1 with TRBJ1-6; D is possibly TRBD1 (5 bases). The CDR3 contains 15 residues. CDR1 is DFQATT and CDR2 is SNEGSKA in the germline V gene (reference sequence). V was cut by 0 bases and J by 7 bases, with 13 bases left in between. Written as DNA, the CDR3 is TGCAGTGCTAGAGATTCCGGGACTCTCAATTCACCCCTCCACTTT. It is translated as CSARDSGTLNSPLHF.

This clonotype was seen a handful of times. The chain links TRBV20-1 to TRBJ2-6; D gene unclear. The CDR3 runs 15 residues. CDR1 and CDR2 from the germline V gene are DFQATT and SNEGSKA (reference sequence). V was shortened by 1 base and J by 0 bases, with 7 bases between the two germline ends. CDR3 sequence: CSARGHSSGANVLTF. CDR3 nucleotides: TGCAGTGCTAGAGGGCATAGCTCTGGGGCCAACGTCCTGACTTTC.

There are many counts of this clonotype. The V call is TRBV20-1, the J call TRBJ2-1; a possible D gene is TRBD2 (5 bases). Trimming pared 5 bases from V and 4 bases from J, leaving 15 bases between. Germline assignment: CDR1 DFQATT and CDR2 SNEGSKA (reference sequence). This CDR3 is 14 amino acids long. CDR3: CSAERGLLYNEQFF. In DNA, the CDR3 is TGCAGTGCTGAGAGAGGACTCTTATACAATGAGCAGTTCTTC.

The V gene is TRBV5-1, the J gene TRBJ2-1, with 9 bases that match TRBD1. Germline-derived CDR1 and CDR2 are SGHRS and YFSETQ. Trimming cost V 3 bases and J 10 bases; bases outside gene matches: 5. CDR3 size: 13 residues. The CDR3 here is CASSWGQGTEQFF. The CDR3 DNA is TGCGCCAGCAGCTGGGGACAGGGAACGGAGCAGTTCTTC.

The sample holds a few counts of this clonotype. The chain joins TRBV20-1 to TRBJ1-5; perhaps TRBD1 as D (6 bases). The CDR3 is 14 residues long. V was trimmed by 5 bases and J by 4 bases, leaving 15 bases between them. CDR1 DFQATT and CDR2 SNEGSKA come from the germline V gene (reference sequence). The DNA of the CDR3 is TGCAGTGCTTTACCACAGGGAAGAAATCAGCCCCAGCATTTT. It specifies CSALPQGRNQPQHF.

The sample holds many counts of this clonotype. V usage is TRBV20-1 and J usage is TRBJ2-7; TRBD2 is a possible D gene (6 bases). V lost 0 bases to trimming and J lost 1 base, with 13 bases between them. This CDR3 comprises 15 residues. Germline V gives CDR1 DFQATT, CDR2 SNEGSKA (reference sequence). CDR3 coding DNA: TGCAGTGCTAGAGATTTTAGCGGTATGTCCTACGAGCAGTACTTC. It encodes CSARDFSGMSYEQYF.

This clonotype occurred many times. The rearrangement links TRBV29-1 to TRBJ2-1; no clear D gene. Germline-derived CDR1 and CDR2 are SQVTM and ANQGSEA. This CDR3 region has 8 residues. CDR3 sequence: CSVNEQFF. CDR3 sequence (DNA): TGCAGTGTTAATGAGCAGTTCTTC.

This clonotype came up many times. The chain joins TRBV20-1 to TRBJ1-4, with a possible D match to TRBD1 (5 bases). The germline gives CDR1 DFQATT, CDR2 SNEGSKA (reference sequence). The CDR3 is made up of 15 amino acids. Trimming removed 5 bases at V and 0 bases at J, with 13 bases between. CDR3 bases: TGCAGTGCTCCAAGGACACATGCAACTAATGAAAAACTGTTTTTT. Protein: CSAPRTHATNEKLFF.

This clonotype was seen many times. This chain's CDR3 is CASSLMAAQETQYF. CDR3 coding DNA: TGTGCCAGCAGCTTAATGGCAGCCCAAGAGACCCAGTACTTC. The rearrangement joins TRBV7-8 to TRBJ2-5; no clear D gene. Germline loops: CDR1 SGHVS, CDR2 FQNEAQ. V gave up 2 bases and J gave up 1 base, with 8 bases separating them. The CDR3 runs to 14 residues.

This clonotype was observed at least ten times. The genes are TRBV7-3 and TRBJ1-1; TRBD1 matches 8 bases. J lost 1 base, V lost 2 bases, and 9 bases had no gene match. Germline-derived CDR1 and CDR2 are SGHTA and FQGTGA. The CDR3 has 17 residues. The CDR3 loop reads CASSLSGGARGNTEAFF. DNA of the CDR3: TGTGCCAGCAGCTTATCAGGGGGCGCGAGGGGGAACACTGAAGCTTTCTTT.

The chain is built from TRBV29-1 and TRBJ1-1, with D uncertain. V lost 6 bases and J 5 bases, leaving 19 bases between the germline ends. In germline, CDR1 is SQVTM, CDR2 ANQGSEA. CDR3 length: 14 residues. Written as DNA, the CDR3 is TGCAGCGTAGCCCTGTTCGGTTTGGGAACTGAAGCTTTCTTT. This gives the protein CSVALFGLGTEAFF.